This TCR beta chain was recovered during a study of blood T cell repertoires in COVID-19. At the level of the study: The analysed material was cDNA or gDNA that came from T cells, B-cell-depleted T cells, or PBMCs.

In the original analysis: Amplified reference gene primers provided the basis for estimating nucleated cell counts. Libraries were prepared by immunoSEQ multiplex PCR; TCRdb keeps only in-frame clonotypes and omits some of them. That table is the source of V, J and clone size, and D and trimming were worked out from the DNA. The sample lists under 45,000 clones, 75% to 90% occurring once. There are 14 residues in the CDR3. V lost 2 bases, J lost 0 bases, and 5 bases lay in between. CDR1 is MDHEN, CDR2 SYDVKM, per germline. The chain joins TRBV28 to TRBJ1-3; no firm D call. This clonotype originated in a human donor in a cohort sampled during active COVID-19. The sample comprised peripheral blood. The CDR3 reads CASSLLYSGNTIYF. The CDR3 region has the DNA TGTGCCAGCAGTTTACTGTACTCTGGAAACACCATATATTTT.